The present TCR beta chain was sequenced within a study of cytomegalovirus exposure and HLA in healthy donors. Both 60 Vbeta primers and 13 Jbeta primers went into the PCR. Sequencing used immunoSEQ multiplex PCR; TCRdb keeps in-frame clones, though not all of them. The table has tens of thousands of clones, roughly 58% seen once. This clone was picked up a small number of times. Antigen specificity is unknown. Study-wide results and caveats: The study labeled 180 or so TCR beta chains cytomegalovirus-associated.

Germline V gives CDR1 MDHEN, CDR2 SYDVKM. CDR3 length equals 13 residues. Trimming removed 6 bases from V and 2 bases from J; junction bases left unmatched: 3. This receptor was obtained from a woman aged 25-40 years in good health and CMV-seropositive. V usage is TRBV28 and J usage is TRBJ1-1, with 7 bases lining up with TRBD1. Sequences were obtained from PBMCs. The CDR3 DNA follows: TGTGCCAGCAGGAGACAGGGTAACACTGAAGCTTTCTTT. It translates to CASRRQGNTEAFF.